The sequence of this T cell receptor beta chain was determined in a study of CD8 T cells in ankylosing spondylitis. General study findings and limits: Seemingly characteristic of ankylosing spondylitis blood was a TCR beta motif consisting of roughly 8 highly homologous variants.

CDR3 size: 14 residues. The ends were cut back, 7 bases at V and 3 bases at J, with 13 bases in the middle. Per germline, CDR1 ENHRY and CDR2 SYGVKD. This clonotype was counted many times. Antigen specificity is unknown. TCRdb used MiXCR to reprocess the 5' RACE reads, holding one entry per CDR3 protein. The sample records 750,000 to 850,000 distinct CDR3 sequences, about an eighth being singletons. The source material was blood, either unsorted or a sorted T cell fraction (not recorded which). The chain employs TRBV10-3 and TRBJ1-3; tentative D call: TRBD1 (5 bases). The sequence came from a male donor with ankylosing spondylitis. Here the CDR3 reads CAIMTPGYGNTIYF. CDR3 DNA sequence: TGTGCCATCATGACCCCAGGGTATGGAAACACCATATATTTT.